This T cell receptor (beta chain) was recorded in a study of control samples from healthy donors and cancer patients. TCRdb keeps only in-frame clones here, not all; method: immunoSEQ multiplex PCR. This table has some 190,000 clones, around 93% appearing once. Trimming pared 3 bases from V and 1 base from J, leaving 9 bases between. Germline-derived CDR1 and CDR2 are LNHNV and YYDKDF (reference sequence). The CDR3 extends over 14 amino acids. The TCR comes from a man between 25 and 39 years old in good health. Sequences were obtained from blood. This sequence joins TRBV15 and TRBJ1-1; possible D gene TRBD1, 5 bases. CDR3 in amino acids: CATSSSDRNTEAFF. In DNA, the CDR3 is TGTGCCACCAGCAGCTCCGACAGGAACACTGAAGCTTTCTTT.